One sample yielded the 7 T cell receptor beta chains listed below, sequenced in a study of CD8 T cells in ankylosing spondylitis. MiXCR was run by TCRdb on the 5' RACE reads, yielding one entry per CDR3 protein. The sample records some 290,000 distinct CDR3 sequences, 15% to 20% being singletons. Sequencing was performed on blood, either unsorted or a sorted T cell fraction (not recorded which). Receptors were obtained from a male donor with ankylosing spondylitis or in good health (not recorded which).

CDR3 nucleotides: TGTGCCAGCTCACCACCAGGAGGTCAGCCCCAGCATTTT. It specifies CASSPPGGQPQHF. The chain employs TRBV18 and TRBJ1-5; D call uncertain. This CDR3 comprises 13 residues. Trimming pared 0 bases from V and 6 bases from J, leaving 6 bases between. In germline, CDR1 is KGHSH, CDR2 LQKENI.

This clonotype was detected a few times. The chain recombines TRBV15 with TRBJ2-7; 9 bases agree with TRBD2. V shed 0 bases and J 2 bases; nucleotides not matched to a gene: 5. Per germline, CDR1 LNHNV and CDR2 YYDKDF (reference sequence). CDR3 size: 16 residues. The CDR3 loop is CATSRDQLAGAYEQYV. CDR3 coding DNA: TGTGCCACCAGCAGAGATCAACTAGCGGGTGCCTACGAGCAGTACGTC.

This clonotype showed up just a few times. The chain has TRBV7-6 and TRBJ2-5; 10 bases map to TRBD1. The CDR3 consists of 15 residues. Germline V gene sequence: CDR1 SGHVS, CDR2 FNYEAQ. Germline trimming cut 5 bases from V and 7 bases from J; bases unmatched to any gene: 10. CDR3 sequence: CASSLSPGQGTTQYF. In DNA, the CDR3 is TGTGCCAGCAGCCTATCCCCGGGACAGGGGACGACCCAGTACTTC.

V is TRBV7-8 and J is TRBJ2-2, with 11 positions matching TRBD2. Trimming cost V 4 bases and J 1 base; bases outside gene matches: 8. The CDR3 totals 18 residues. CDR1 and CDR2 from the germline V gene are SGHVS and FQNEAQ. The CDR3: CASSWGLADPKNTGELFF. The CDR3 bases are TGTGCCAGCAGCTGGGGACTAGCGGACCCTAAGAACACCGGGGAGCTGTTTTTT.

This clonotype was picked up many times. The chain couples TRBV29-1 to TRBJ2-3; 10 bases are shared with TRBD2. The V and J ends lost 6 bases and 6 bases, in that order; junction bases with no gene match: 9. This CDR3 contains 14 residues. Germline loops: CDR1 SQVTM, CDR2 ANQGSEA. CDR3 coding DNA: TGCAGCGTCTTATCCCCGACTAGCGGGGATACGCAGTATTTT. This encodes CSVLSPTSGDTQYF.

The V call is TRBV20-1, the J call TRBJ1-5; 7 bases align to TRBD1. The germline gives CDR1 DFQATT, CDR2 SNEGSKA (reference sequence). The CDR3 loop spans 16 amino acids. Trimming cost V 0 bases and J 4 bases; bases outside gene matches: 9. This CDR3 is CSARDPTGIRNQPQHF. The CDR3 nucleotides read TGCAGTGCTAGAGACCCGACAGGGATAAGGAATCAGCCCCAGCATTTT.

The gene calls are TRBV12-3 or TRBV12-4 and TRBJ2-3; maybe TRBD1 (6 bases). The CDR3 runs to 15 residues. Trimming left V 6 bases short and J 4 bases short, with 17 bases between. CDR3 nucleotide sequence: TGTGCCAGCAGCCCACAACAGGGAAGGTCAGATACGCAGTATTTT. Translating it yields CASSPQQGRSDTQYF.